The next 29 T cell receptor beta chains were all read from a single sample in a study of T cell repertoires in cytomegalovirus infection. TCRdb itself ran the reads through MiXCR, one entry per CDR3 protein. The sample shows more than 30,000 distinct CDR3 sequences, about 50% of them seen only once. These receptors have no known antigen. Sequencing used CD8+ T cells from cultured PBMCs, obtained from culture after CMV antigen stimulation. These receptors were collected from a human donor in good health (CMV status not recorded). Some clones in this sample may be carry-over from other donors' samples.

This CDR3 is CASSLSYKRDTQYF. The CDR3 coding sequence is TGCGCCAGCAGCTTATCATACAAGAGAGATACGCAGTATTTT. This chain joins TRBV5-1 and TRBJ2-3; D is uncertain. CDR3 length: 14 residues. Germline-derived CDR1 and CDR2 are SGHRS and YFSETQ. V was shortened by 2 bases and J by 5 bases, with 12 bases between the two germline ends.

The CDR3 DNA sequence: TGTGCCAGCAGTTACTCGAAAAGCGGGGGGGACAATGAGCAGTTCTTC. Translating it yields CASSYSKSGGDNEQFF. V is TRBV6-5 and J is TRBJ2-1; 10 nucleotides match TRBD2. This CDR3 has 16 residues. CDR1 and CDR2 (germline): MNHEY, SVGAGI. V shed 0 bases, J shed 5 bases, and the junction held 4 bases outside the gene matches.

CDR3 sequence: CASSLAGTNSYEQYF. DNA for the CDR3: TGCGCCAGCAGCTTGGCCGGGACAAATTCCTACGAGCAGTACTTC. The chain uses TRBV5-1 and TRBJ2-7; D possibly corresponds to TRBD1 (6 bases). Germline V gives CDR1 SGHRS, CDR2 YFSETQ. This CDR3 has 15 residues. Trimming removed 0 bases at V and 1 base at J, with 11 bases between.

The V gene is TRBV7-9, the J gene TRBJ2-4; 12 bases match TRBD1. Germline V gene sequence: CDR1 SEHNR, CDR2 FQNEAQ (reference sequence). The CDR3 consists of 19 residues. The ends lost 5 bases at V and 1 base at J; junction bases unmatched: 12. In DNA form, the CDR3 reads TGTGCCAGCAGCGGTAGACCCGGGACAGGGGGCGTTGCCAAAAACATTCAGTACTTC. Translated: CASSGRPGTGGVAKNIQYF.

The rearrangement joins TRBV4-1 to TRBJ1-1; no definite D call. Germline CDR1 MGHRA, CDR2 YSYEKL. The CDR3 length is 14 residues. The V gene lost 3 bases and the J gene lost 8 bases, with 16 bases spanning the gap. CDR3 region: CASSQGDGYREAFF. The CDR3 nucleotides read TGCGCCAGCAGCCAGGGCGACGGTTACAGAGAAGCTTTCTTT.

In its sample, this clonotype was seen a few times. CDR3 amino acids: CASSQASDRSTYEQYF. As DNA, the CDR3 is TGCGCCAGCAGCCAAGCCTCGGACAGGTCGACCTACGAGCAGTACTTC. The gene calls are TRBV4-1 and TRBJ2-7, with 7 bases identical to TRBD1. This CDR3 is built from 16 residues. With V trimmed by 1 base and J by 2 bases, 8 bases remained unmatched. The germline V gene has CDR1 MGHRA and CDR2 YSYEKL.

Only a few counts were recorded for this clonotype. V gene TRBV7-8 combines with J gene TRBJ1-1, with D possibly TRBD1 on 5 matching bases. V gave up 5 bases and J gave up 3 bases, with 16 bases separating them. This CDR3 has 15 amino acids. In germline, CDR1 is SGHVS, CDR2 FQNEAQ. This CDR3 reads CASSPGGGLDTEAFF. The CDR3 region has the DNA TGTGCCAGCAGCCCGGGGGGGGGGTTGGACACTGAAGCTTTCTTT.

V usage is TRBV7-2 and J usage is TRBJ1-2; D is perhaps TRBD1 (5 bases). The germline V and J ends were trimmed by 4 bases and 4 bases, with 13 bases remaining between them. Per germline, CDR1 SGHTA and CDR2 FQGNSA. There are 14 residues in the CDR3. CDR3 bases: TGTGCCAGCAGCTCCACCGGGACCCTCTATGGCTACACCTTC. Residues: CASSSTGTLYGYTF.

This clonotype occurred a few times. This chain connects TRBV7-6 to TRBJ2-1; 9 nucleotides align to TRBD2. Germline CDR1 SGHVS, CDR2 FNYEAQ. The CDR3 loop spans 15 amino acids. Germline trimming cut 5 bases from V and 8 bases from J; bases unmatched to any gene: 10. CDR3 in DNA: TGTGCCAGCAGCCAATATGCTAGCGGGACGGATGAGCAGTTCTTC. This gives the protein CASSQYASGTDEQFF. Looking up the rest from reference TRBV7-6 and TRBJ2-1 gives the full variable domain: GAGVSQSPRYKVTKRGQDVALRCDPISGHVSLYWYRQALGQGPEFLTYFNYEAQQDKSGLPNDRFSAERPEGSISTLTIQRTEQRDSAMYRCASSQYASGTDEQFFGPGTRLTVL.

This clonotype was detected only a few times. The V gene is TRBV6-6, the J gene TRBJ1-3; D is unclear. This CDR3 has 18 amino acids. Germline CDR1 MNHNY, CDR2 SVGAGI (reference sequence). The V end was cut by 3 bases, the J end by 0 bases, with 18 bases between. In DNA, the CDR3 is TGTGCCAGCAGTTATTCCCGTCGTGTAGGCTACTCTGGAAACACCATATATTTT. This codes for CASSYSRRVGYSGNTIYF.

Judged by abundance, this clonotype is medium-sized. The chain links TRBV10-3 to TRBJ1-5; D call uncertain. The CDR3 is 15 amino acids. The V end was cut by 4 bases, the J end by 0 bases, with 10 bases between. CDR1 is ENHRY, CDR2 SYGVKD, per germline. Here the CDR3 DNA reads TGTGCCATCAGTGTAGGAGACCATAGCAATCAGCCCCAGCATTTT. Its translation is CAISVGDHSNQPQHF.

The rearrangement joins TRBV7-9 to TRBJ2-7; 8 bases agree with TRBD1. The CDR3 runs to 12 residues. Germline values: CDR1 SEHNR, CDR2 FQNEAQ (reference sequence). Trimming took 6 bases from V and 7 from J; bases not matched to a gene: 5. This chain's CDR3 is CASRQTGGEQYF. The CDR3 nucleotides are TGTGCCAGCAGACAAACAGGGGGGGAGCAGTACTTC.

This clonotype appeared a few times. The chain has TRBV4-1 and TRBJ2-2; 14 bases agree with TRBD2. The junction had 1 base not matched to a gene; V was cut back by 4 bases and J by 6 bases. The CDR3 totals 15 residues. Germline values: CDR1 MGHRA, CDR2 YSYEKL. DNA for the CDR3: TGCGCCAGCAGCCCGGGACTAGCGGGAGCCGGGGAGCTGTTTTTT. It yields the protein CASSPGLAGAGELFF.

This clonotype was observed a few times. This chain links TRBV28 with TRBJ1-1; tentative D call: TRBD1 (6 bases). The V gene lost 4 bases and the J gene lost 1 base, with 10 bases spanning the gap. Germline CDR1 and CDR2: MDHEN and SYDVKM. This CDR3 contains 14 residues. Here the CDR3 DNA reads TGTGCCAGCAGTTCCATCAGGGGGAACACTGAAGCTTTCTTT. Translating gives CASSSIRGNTEAFF.

V usage is TRBV6-1 and J usage is TRBJ2-2, with no clear D. This CDR3 is built from 13 residues. Germline V gives CDR1 MNHNS, CDR2 SASEGT. Trimming removed 6 bases from V and 5 bases from J, with 10 bases in between. The CDR3 DNA follows: TGTGCCAGCAGCCCCGCCGGGACCGGGGAGCTGTTTTTT. This codes for CASSPAGTGELFF.

J is TRBJ2-7 and V is TRBV4-1; D not resolved. Germline-derived CDR1 and CDR2 are MGHRA and YSYEKL. The CDR3 sequence is 16 residues long. V shed 3 bases and J shed 2 bases, with 17 bases lying between them. CDR3 region: CASSQLPRSRAYEQYF. The CDR3 DNA sequence: TGCGCCAGCAGCCAGCTTCCACGTAGTAGAGCCTACGAGCAGTACTTC.

This clonotype was picked up a small number of times. The chain's CDR3 is CASSASGQAYEQYF. The CDR3 DNA reads as TGTGCCAGTAGTGCCTCCGGACAGGCCTACGAGCAGTACTTC. The V call is TRBV19, the J call TRBJ2-7; 7 bases agree with TRBD1. Trimming cost V 5 bases and J 2 bases; bases outside gene matches: 6. The CDR3 contains 14 residues. Per the germline V gene, CDR1 is LNHDA and CDR2 is SQIVND (reference sequence).

The rearrangement links TRBV4-2 to TRBJ1-1; unclear D gene. Germline CDR1 and CDR2: LGHNA and YNFKEQ. V dropped 0 bases and J dropped 1 base, with 9 bases sitting between them. CDR3 length: 15 amino acids. The CDR3 region has the DNA TGTGCCAGCAGCCAAGATGCTGGGGAGAACACTGAAGCTTTCTTT. Translated, it gives CASSQDAGENTEAFF.

The V call is TRBV5-1, the J call TRBJ1-2; TRBD1 matches 8 bases. This CDR3 spans 16 amino acids. CDR1 is SGHRS, CDR2 YFSETQ, per germline. Trimming at V came to 2 bases and at J to 3 bases, leaving 9 bases not matched to a gene. CDR3 residues: CASSFGQGKGDYGYTF. CDR3 in DNA: TGCGCCAGCAGCTTTGGACAGGGAAAAGGCGACTATGGCTACACCTTC.

The chain combines TRBV19 with TRBJ1-6; 7 nucleotides match TRBD1. This CDR3 region has 14 residues. Germline CDR1 and CDR2: LNHDA and SQIVND (reference sequence). V dropped 5 bases and J dropped 6; count of bases not matched to a gene: 4. The DNA of the CDR3 is TGTGCCAGTAGTTTCAGGGGGAGTAATTCACCCCTCCACTTT. This encodes CASSFRGSNSPLHF.

This clonotype was counted between two and nine times. V and J are TRBV6-5 and TRBJ1-2, with D possibly being TRBD1 (6 bases). This CDR3 has 12 amino acids. V was shortened by 8 bases and J by 7 bases, with 14 bases between the two germline ends. CDR1 and CDR2 (germline): MNHEY, SVGAGI. The CDR3 is CASGRGGFGYTF. The CDR3 nucleotides are TGTGCCAGCGGCCGAGGGGGGTTTGGCTACACCTTC.

This clonotype has a handful of counts. This chain uses TRBV28 with TRBJ1-1, with D perhaps TRBD1 (6 bases). With 10 bases removed from V and 5 bases from J, the gap between germline ends came to 11 bases. Germline-derived CDR1 and CDR2 are MDHEN and SYDVKM. CDR3 size: 11 residues. CDR3 in DNA: TGTGCCATCGCGAGGGGGACTGAAGCTTTCTTT. Translated, it gives CAIARGTEAFF.

In this sample, this clonotype turned up a few times. The V gene is TRBV28, the J gene TRBJ2-3; 10 bases match TRBD2. After removal of 8 bases from V and 2 bases from J, the junction contained 1 base not matched to a gene. This CDR3 is built from 13 residues. The germline gives CDR1 MDHEN, CDR2 SYDVKM. The CDR3 bases are TGTGCCAGCGGGACTAGCGCCACAGATACGCAGTATTTT. This encodes CASGTSATDTQYF.

The chain uses TRBV27 and TRBJ2-5; 8 bases are shared with TRBD2. CDR3 length equals 11 residues. In germline, CDR1 is MNHEY, CDR2 SMNVEV (reference sequence). The J segment lost 9 bases and the V segment lost 3 bases, leaving 0 bases of the junction unmatched. DNA for the CDR3: TGTGCCAGCAGTTTCGGGGGGGCCCAGTACTTC. Its translation is CASSFGGAQYF.

The chain links TRBV18 to TRBJ2-3, with 10 positions matching TRBD1. Germline V gene data show CDR1 as KGHSH and CDR2 as LQKENI. Germline trimming cut 0 bases from V and 5 bases from J; bases unmatched to any gene: 8. This CDR3 is 17 amino acids long. CDR3 coding DNA: TGTGCCAGCTCACCACCTCGAGACAGGGGGCTTTTAGATACGCAGTATTTT. It specifies CASSPPRDRGLLDTQYF.

In its sample, this clonotype was seen a few times. The rearrangement uses TRBV20-1 and TRBJ2-1; TRBD1 might be the D (5 bases). Germline CDR1 is DFQATT and CDR2 is SNEGSKA (reference sequence). The CDR3 is 13 residues long. V lost 0 bases to trimming and J lost 8 bases, with 11 bases between them. DNA for the CDR3: TGCAGTGCTAGAGATAACCAGGGCTATGAGCAGTTCTTC. This sequence encodes CSARDNQGYEQFF.

The V call is TRBV6-4, the J call TRBJ2-1; 8 bases are shared with TRBD2. V lost 3 bases and J lost 3; bases outside the gene matches: 4. Looked up from germline, CDR1 is MRHNA and CDR2 is SNTAGT. This CDR3 has 15 amino acids. CDR3 region: CASSESGGSYNEQFF. CDR3 coding DNA: TGTGCCAGCAGTGAAAGCGGGGGTAGCTACAATGAGCAGTTCTTC.

As regards this clonotype: The junction does not match germline at one end; this may be a read error. The chain joins TRBV7-4 to TRBJ2-1; D call uncertain. The CDR3 runs to 16 residues. Germline CDR1 reads SGHVT; CDR2 reads SQSDAQ. CDR3 protein: CASILRDRFTTEEQFF. In DNA, the CDR3 is TGTGCCAGCATCTTAAGGGATAGATTTACCACCGAGGAGCAGTTTTTC.

The genes are TRBV19 and TRBJ1-5; 9 nucleotides agree with TRBD1. CDR3 length: 16 residues. Per germline, CDR1 LNHDA and CDR2 SQIVND (reference sequence). V lost 2 bases to trimming and J lost 5 bases; unmatched junction nucleotides: 7. This CDR3 reads CASSIRRDRADQPQHF. CDR3 in DNA: TGTGCCAGTAGTATAAGAAGGGACAGGGCTGATCAGCCCCAGCATTTT. The full variable domain, with the rest looked up from reference TRBV19 and TRBJ1-5, is DGGITQSPKYLFRKEGQNVTLSCEQNLNHDAMYWYRQDPGQGLRLIYYSQIVNDFQKGDIAEGYSVSREKKESFPLTVTSAQKNPTAFYLCASSIRRDRADQPQHFGDGTRLSIL.